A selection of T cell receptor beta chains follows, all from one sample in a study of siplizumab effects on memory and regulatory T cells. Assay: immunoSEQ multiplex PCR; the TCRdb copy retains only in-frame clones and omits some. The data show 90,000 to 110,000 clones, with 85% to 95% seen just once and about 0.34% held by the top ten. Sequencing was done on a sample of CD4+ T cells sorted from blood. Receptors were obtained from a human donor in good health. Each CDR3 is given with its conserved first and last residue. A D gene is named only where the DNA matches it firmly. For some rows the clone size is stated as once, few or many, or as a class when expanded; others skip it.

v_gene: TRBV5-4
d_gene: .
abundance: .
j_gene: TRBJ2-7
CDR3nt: TGTGCCAGCAGCTTGGTCGGCTCCTACGAGCAGTACTTC
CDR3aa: CASSLVGSYEQYF

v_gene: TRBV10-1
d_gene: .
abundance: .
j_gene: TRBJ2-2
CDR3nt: TGCGCCAGCAGTGATTCAGGGGAGCTGTTTTTT
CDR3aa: CASSDSGELFF

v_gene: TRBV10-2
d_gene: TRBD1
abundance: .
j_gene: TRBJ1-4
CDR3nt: TGCGCCAGCAGGGCCGGGACAGGGGGGATTGAAAAACTGTTTTTT
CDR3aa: CASRAGTGGIEKLFF

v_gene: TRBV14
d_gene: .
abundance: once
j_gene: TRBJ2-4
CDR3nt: TGTGCCAGCTCACTCGGGACGAAAAACATTCAGTACTTC
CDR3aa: CASSLGTKNIQYF

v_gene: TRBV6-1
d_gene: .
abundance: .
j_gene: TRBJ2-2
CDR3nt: TGTGCCACACGGTGGGCGGGGACGAACACCGGGGAGCTGTTTTTT
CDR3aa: CATRWAGTNTGELFF

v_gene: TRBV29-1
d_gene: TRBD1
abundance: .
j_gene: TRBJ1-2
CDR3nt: TGCAGCGTAGGGGGGACAGGGGGCGACTATGGCTACACCTTC
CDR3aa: CSVGGTGGDYGYTF

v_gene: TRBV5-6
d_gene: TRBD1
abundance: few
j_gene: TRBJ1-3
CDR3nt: TGTGCCAGCAGCTTGAACCCGACAGGGTGGTCTGGAAACACCATATATTTT
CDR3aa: CASSLNPTGWSGNTIYF

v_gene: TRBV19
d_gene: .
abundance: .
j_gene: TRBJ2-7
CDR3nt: TGTGCCAGTAGTATCACCCACGGCAGGAACTACGAGCAGTACTTC
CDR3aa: CASSITHGRNYEQYF

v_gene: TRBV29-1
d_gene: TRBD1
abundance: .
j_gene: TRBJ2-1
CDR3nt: TGCAGCGTTGCTGGTGGACAGGCCCCATATGAGCAGTTCTTC
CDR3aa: CSVAGGQAPYEQFF

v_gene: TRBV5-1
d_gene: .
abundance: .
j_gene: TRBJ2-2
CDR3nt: TGCGCCAGCAGCTTGGAGGGGTACACCGGGGAGCTGTTTTTT
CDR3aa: CASSLEGYTGELFF

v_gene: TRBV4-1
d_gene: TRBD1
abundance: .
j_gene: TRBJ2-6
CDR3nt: TGCGCCAGCAGCCAAAACACCGGGACAGGGAATTCTGGGGCCAACGTCCTGACTTTC
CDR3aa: CASSQNTGTGNSGANVLTF

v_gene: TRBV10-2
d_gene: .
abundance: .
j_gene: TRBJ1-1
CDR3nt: TGCGCCAGCAGTGACAGCTACACTGAAGCTTTCTTT
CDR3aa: CASSDSYTEAFF

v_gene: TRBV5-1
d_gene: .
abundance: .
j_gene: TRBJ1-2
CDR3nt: TGCGCCAGCAGCTTGAATATCCAGGGTGGTAAAGGCTACACCTTC
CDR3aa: CASSLNIQGGKGYTF

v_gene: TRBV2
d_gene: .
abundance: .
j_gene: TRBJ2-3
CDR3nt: TGTGCCAGCAGAGCTTCCACAGATACGCAGTATTTT
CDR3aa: CASRASTDTQYF

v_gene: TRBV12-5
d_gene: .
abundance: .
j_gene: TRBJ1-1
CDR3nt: TGTGCTAGTGGCCAGAGGGAGAACACTGAAGCTTTCTTT
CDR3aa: CASGQRENTEAFF

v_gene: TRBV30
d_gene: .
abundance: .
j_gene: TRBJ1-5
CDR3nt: TGTGCCTGGAGTTCAGGGGCTAATCAGCCCCAGCATTTT
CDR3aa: CAWSSGANQPQHF

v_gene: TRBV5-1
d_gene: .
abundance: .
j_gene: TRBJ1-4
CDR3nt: TGCGCCAGCAGCTTAGGGGAAAAACTGTTTTTT
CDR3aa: CASSLGEKLFF

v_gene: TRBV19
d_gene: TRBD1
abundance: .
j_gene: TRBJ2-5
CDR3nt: TGTGCCAGTAAGGCGACAGGGTTCGGCGAGACCCAGTACTTC
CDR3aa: CASKATGFGETQYF

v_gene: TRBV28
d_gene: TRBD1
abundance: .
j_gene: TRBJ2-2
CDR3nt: TGTGCCAGCAGTCTACTCCCTGGACAGGGGGCGACCGGGGAGCTGTTTTTT
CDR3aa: CASSLLPGQGATGELFF

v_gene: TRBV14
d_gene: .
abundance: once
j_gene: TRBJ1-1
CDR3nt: TGTGCCAGCAGCCAAGTACGGCGGGAAGCTTTCTTT
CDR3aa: CASSQVRREAFF

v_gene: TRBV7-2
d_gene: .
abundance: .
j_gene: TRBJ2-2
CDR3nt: TGTGCCAGCAGCTTACTAGGGAGCACCGGGGAGCTGTTTTTT
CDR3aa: CASSLLGSTGELFF

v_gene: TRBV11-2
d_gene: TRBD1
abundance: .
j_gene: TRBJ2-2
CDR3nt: TGTGCCAGCAGCTCACTGCGACGGACAGGGCGTAGCACCGGGGAGCTGTTTTTT
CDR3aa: CASSSLRRTGRSTGELFF

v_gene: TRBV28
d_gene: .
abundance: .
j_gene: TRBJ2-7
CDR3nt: TGTGCCAGCAGTTTAGAAACCCACGAGCAGTACTTC
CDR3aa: CASSLETHEQYF

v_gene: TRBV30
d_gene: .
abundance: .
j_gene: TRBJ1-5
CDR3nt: TGTGCCTGGAGTGTTGGGGGGATTAATCAGCCCCAGCATTTT
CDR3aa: CAWSVGGINQPQHF

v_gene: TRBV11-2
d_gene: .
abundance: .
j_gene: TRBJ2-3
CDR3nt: TGTGCCAGCAGCTTAGAGGGGACAGATACGCAGTATTTT
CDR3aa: CASSLEGTDTQYF

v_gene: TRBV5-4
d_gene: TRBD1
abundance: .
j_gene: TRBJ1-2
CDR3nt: TGTGCCAGCAGCTTGGCCGGGACAGGTCTAGGCTACACCTTC
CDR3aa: CASSLAGTGLGYTF

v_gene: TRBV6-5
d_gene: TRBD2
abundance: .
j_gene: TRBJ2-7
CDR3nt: TGTGCCAGCAGTTACTCGGCTAGCGGGCGCTCCTACGAGCAGTACTTC
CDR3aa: CASSYSASGRSYEQYF

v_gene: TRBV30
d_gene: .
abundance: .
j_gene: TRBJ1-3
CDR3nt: TGTGCCTGGAGTGTATCAGTAGGTTCTTTTGGAAACACCATATATTTT
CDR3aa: CAWSVSVGSFGNTIYF

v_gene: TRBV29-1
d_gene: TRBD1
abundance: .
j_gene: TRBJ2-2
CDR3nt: TGCAGCGTAAAGACAGGGGGGAACACCGGGGAGCTGTTTTTT
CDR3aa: CSVKTGGNTGELFF